The 6 T cell receptor beta chains reported below all come from one sample, sequenced in a study of T cell responses to AZD1222 COVID-19 vaccine. The table came from immunoSEQ multiplex PCR; TCRdb's copy has only in-frame clones and leaves some out. This sample has approximately 150,000 clones, with about nine tenths found just once. Sequences were derived from peripheral blood, sampled 28 days after the second AZD1222 dose. These receptors were collected from an adult who received the AZD1222 COVID-19 vaccine.

The V and J genes are TRBV7-8 and TRBJ1-1; no reliable D call. Trimming took off 2 bases at V and 1 base at J, with 11 bases between the two ends. Germline V lookup: CDR1 SGHVS, CDR2 FQNEAQ. The CDR3 loop spans 15 amino acids. CDR3 sequence: CASSLTQDSNTEAFF. The CDR3 region has the DNA TGTGCCAGCAGCTTAACCCAGGATTCGAACACTGAAGCTTTCTTT.

J is TRBJ2-5 and V is TRBV6-4; unclear D gene. The V end lost 4 bases, the J end lost 5 bases, and 11 bases lay between the germline ends. Germline V lookup: CDR1 MRHNA, CDR2 SNTAGT. The CDR3 runs to 13 residues. CDR3 sequence: CASSVGPGETQYF. DNA of the CDR3: TGTGCCAGCAGTGTAGGGCCCGGGGAGACCCAGTACTTC.

This clone has just a few counts. The chain carries TRBV11-2 and TRBJ2-7; 8 bases are a match to TRBD1. CDR3 size: 14 residues. Germline V lookup: CDR1 SGHAT, CDR2 FQNNGV. Unmatched junction bases numbered 2, after V lost 1 base and J lost 3 bases. The CDR3 spells CASSLGGTGYEQYF. The CDR3 region has the DNA TGTGCCAGCAGCTTAGGCGGGACAGGCTACGAGCAGTACTTC. Combining the CDR3 with reference TRBV11-2 and TRBJ2-7 gives the whole variable domain EAGVAQSPRYKIIEKRQSVAFWCNPISGHATLYWYQQILGQGPKLLIQFQNNGVVDDSQLPKDRFSAERLKGVDSTLKIQPAKLEDSAVYLCASSLGGTGYEQYFGPGTRLTVT.

CDR3 nucleotide sequence: TGCGCCAGCAGCTCGGCGGGACGGGAAAACACTGAAGCTTTCTTT. It specifies CASSSAGRENTEAFF. The chain combines TRBV5-1 with TRBJ1-1; possibly TRBD1 for D (5 bases). The CDR3 is 15 amino acids. In germline, CDR1 is SGHRS, CDR2 YFSETQ. Trimming shortened V by 3 bases and J by 2 bases, and 14 bases separated the two germline ends.

A few counts support this clone. The DNA for the CDR3 is TGCGCCAGCACCCCGAATACAGCGCTTTATGGCTACACCTTC. Its translation: CASTPNTALYGYTF. The chain is built from TRBV5-1 and TRBJ1-2, with D uncertain. Trimming stripped 6 bases from V and 5 bases from J, with 17 bases between. CDR3 length: 14 amino acids. The germline gives CDR1 SGHRS, CDR2 YFSETQ.

The chain has TRBV24-1 and TRBJ1-1, with D tentatively TRBD1 (5 bases). V was shortened by 7 bases and J by 4 bases, with 18 bases between the two germline ends. In germline, CDR1 is KGHDR, CDR2 SFDVKD. There are 15 residues in the CDR3. The CDR3 region has the DNA TGTGCCACCAGCGCTACGGTAGGGGAGGCCACTGAAGCTTTCTTT. It encodes CATSATVGEATEAFF.